This T cell receptor (beta chain) comes out of a study of technical replicates of blood from a few donors. Only in-frame clones appear in the TCRdb table, and some are missing; sequencing was by immunoSEQ multiplex PCR. The sample shows tens of thousands of clones, just under 97% of them seen only once. The material sequenced was T cells isolated from PBMCs. This TCR came from a human donor in good health.

The CDR3 loop reads CASSHGWGPAGVEEKLFF. The DNA of the CDR3 is TGCGCCAGCAGCCACGGTTGGGGGCCGGCGGGGGTAGAGGAAAAACTGTTTTTT. This chain uses TRBV4-1 with TRBJ1-4; TRBD1 is a possible D gene (6 bases). The CDR3 totals 18 residues. Trimming pared 3 bases from V and 8 bases from J, leaving 25 bases between. CDR1 MGHRA and CDR2 YSYEKL come from the germline V gene.